This T cell receptor beta chain was observed in a study of blood T cell repertoires in COVID-19. Study summary: From the United States, Italy and Spain came samples of acute and convalescent COVID-19. PBMCs, B-cell-depleted T cells, or T cells provided the cDNA or gDNA that made up the material.

Study members were between about 18 and 100 years old and lived in 20 to 30 US regions. Each participant's cohort was designated according to participant-reported clinical history. Produced via immunoSEQ multiplex PCR; TCRdb's table is partial and in-frame only. The table lists 150,000 to 200,000 clones, around 80% of them singletons, with roughly 8% in the top ten. This CDR3 is built from 15 residues. Germline assignment: CDR1 LGHNA and CDR2 YNFKEQ. Trimming at V came to 3 bases and at J to 10 bases, leaving 9 bases not matched to a gene. The sequence came from a woman in her forties or fifties who had recovered from COVID-19. The V call is TRBV4-2, the J call TRBJ2-1; 10 bases match TRBD2. The sequencing sample was made of PBMCs or T cells enriched from blood (not recorded which). DNA of the CDR3: TGTGCCAGCAGCCAGCCTAGCGGGGGTCGACTGGAGCAGTTCTTC. It specifies CASSQPSGGRLEQFF.